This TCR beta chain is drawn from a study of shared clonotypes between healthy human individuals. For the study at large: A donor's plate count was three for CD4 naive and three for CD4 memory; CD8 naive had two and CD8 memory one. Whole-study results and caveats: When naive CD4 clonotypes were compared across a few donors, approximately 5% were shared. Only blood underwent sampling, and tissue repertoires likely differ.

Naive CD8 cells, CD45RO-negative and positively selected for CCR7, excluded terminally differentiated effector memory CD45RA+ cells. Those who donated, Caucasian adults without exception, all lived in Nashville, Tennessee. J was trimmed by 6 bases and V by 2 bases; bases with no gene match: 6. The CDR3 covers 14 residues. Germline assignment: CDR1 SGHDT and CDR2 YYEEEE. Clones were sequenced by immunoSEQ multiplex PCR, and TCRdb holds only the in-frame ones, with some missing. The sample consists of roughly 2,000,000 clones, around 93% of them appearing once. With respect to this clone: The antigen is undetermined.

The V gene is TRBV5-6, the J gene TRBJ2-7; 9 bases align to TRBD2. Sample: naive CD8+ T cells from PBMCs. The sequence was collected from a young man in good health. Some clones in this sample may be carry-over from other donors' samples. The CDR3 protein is CASSFSGSPREQYF. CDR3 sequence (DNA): TGTGCCAGCAGCTTTAGCGGGAGTCCCCGCGAGCAGTACTTC.